The TCR beta chain described here comes from a study of blood T cell repertoires in COVID-19. Overall study context: There were acute and convalescent COVID-19 samples, and they came from the United States, Italy and Spain. Nucleic acid was either cDNA or gDNA, and it came from T cells, B-cell-depleted T cells, or PBMCs.

Germline values: CDR1 SNHLY, CDR2 FYNNEI. The CDR3 is made up of 14 amino acids. With V trimmed by 6 bases and J by 9 bases, 10 bases remained unmatched. Authors' processing steps: Amplification of reference gene primers was used by the study to estimate nucleated cell counts. Only in-frame clones appear in the TCRdb table, and some are missing; sequencing was by immunoSEQ multiplex PCR. The D gene and trimming were derived from the DNA, and the V and J assignments and clone size from that table. The table includes about 140,000 clones, approximately 91% detected once. Sequencing was carried out using peripheral blood. The sequence was obtained from a man aged 50 to 59 with active or convalescent COVID-19. The J gene is TRBJ2-1, the V gene TRBV2; 8 bases are a match to TRBD2. The DNA for the CDR3 is TGTGCCAGCAGGACGGAAAGCGGGAGTGGTGAGCAGTTCTTC. Translating it yields CASRTESGSGEQFF.